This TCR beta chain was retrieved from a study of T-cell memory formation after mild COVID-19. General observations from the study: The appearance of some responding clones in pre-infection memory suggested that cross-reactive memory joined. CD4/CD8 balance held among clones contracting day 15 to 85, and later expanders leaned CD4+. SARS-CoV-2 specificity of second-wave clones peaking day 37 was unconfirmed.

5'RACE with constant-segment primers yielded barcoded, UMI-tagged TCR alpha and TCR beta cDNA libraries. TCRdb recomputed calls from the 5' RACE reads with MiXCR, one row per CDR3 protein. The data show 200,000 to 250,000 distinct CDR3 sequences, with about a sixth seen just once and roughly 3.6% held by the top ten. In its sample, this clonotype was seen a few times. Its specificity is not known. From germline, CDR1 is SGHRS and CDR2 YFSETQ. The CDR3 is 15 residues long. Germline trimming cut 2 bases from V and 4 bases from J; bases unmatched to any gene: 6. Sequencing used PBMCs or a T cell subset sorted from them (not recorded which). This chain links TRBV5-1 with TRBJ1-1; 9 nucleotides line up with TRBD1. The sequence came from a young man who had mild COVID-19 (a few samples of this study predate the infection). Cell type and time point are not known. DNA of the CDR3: TGCGCCAGCAGCTTAACAGGGGGCGTTGGCACTGAAGCTTTCTTT. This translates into CASSLTGGVGTEAFF.